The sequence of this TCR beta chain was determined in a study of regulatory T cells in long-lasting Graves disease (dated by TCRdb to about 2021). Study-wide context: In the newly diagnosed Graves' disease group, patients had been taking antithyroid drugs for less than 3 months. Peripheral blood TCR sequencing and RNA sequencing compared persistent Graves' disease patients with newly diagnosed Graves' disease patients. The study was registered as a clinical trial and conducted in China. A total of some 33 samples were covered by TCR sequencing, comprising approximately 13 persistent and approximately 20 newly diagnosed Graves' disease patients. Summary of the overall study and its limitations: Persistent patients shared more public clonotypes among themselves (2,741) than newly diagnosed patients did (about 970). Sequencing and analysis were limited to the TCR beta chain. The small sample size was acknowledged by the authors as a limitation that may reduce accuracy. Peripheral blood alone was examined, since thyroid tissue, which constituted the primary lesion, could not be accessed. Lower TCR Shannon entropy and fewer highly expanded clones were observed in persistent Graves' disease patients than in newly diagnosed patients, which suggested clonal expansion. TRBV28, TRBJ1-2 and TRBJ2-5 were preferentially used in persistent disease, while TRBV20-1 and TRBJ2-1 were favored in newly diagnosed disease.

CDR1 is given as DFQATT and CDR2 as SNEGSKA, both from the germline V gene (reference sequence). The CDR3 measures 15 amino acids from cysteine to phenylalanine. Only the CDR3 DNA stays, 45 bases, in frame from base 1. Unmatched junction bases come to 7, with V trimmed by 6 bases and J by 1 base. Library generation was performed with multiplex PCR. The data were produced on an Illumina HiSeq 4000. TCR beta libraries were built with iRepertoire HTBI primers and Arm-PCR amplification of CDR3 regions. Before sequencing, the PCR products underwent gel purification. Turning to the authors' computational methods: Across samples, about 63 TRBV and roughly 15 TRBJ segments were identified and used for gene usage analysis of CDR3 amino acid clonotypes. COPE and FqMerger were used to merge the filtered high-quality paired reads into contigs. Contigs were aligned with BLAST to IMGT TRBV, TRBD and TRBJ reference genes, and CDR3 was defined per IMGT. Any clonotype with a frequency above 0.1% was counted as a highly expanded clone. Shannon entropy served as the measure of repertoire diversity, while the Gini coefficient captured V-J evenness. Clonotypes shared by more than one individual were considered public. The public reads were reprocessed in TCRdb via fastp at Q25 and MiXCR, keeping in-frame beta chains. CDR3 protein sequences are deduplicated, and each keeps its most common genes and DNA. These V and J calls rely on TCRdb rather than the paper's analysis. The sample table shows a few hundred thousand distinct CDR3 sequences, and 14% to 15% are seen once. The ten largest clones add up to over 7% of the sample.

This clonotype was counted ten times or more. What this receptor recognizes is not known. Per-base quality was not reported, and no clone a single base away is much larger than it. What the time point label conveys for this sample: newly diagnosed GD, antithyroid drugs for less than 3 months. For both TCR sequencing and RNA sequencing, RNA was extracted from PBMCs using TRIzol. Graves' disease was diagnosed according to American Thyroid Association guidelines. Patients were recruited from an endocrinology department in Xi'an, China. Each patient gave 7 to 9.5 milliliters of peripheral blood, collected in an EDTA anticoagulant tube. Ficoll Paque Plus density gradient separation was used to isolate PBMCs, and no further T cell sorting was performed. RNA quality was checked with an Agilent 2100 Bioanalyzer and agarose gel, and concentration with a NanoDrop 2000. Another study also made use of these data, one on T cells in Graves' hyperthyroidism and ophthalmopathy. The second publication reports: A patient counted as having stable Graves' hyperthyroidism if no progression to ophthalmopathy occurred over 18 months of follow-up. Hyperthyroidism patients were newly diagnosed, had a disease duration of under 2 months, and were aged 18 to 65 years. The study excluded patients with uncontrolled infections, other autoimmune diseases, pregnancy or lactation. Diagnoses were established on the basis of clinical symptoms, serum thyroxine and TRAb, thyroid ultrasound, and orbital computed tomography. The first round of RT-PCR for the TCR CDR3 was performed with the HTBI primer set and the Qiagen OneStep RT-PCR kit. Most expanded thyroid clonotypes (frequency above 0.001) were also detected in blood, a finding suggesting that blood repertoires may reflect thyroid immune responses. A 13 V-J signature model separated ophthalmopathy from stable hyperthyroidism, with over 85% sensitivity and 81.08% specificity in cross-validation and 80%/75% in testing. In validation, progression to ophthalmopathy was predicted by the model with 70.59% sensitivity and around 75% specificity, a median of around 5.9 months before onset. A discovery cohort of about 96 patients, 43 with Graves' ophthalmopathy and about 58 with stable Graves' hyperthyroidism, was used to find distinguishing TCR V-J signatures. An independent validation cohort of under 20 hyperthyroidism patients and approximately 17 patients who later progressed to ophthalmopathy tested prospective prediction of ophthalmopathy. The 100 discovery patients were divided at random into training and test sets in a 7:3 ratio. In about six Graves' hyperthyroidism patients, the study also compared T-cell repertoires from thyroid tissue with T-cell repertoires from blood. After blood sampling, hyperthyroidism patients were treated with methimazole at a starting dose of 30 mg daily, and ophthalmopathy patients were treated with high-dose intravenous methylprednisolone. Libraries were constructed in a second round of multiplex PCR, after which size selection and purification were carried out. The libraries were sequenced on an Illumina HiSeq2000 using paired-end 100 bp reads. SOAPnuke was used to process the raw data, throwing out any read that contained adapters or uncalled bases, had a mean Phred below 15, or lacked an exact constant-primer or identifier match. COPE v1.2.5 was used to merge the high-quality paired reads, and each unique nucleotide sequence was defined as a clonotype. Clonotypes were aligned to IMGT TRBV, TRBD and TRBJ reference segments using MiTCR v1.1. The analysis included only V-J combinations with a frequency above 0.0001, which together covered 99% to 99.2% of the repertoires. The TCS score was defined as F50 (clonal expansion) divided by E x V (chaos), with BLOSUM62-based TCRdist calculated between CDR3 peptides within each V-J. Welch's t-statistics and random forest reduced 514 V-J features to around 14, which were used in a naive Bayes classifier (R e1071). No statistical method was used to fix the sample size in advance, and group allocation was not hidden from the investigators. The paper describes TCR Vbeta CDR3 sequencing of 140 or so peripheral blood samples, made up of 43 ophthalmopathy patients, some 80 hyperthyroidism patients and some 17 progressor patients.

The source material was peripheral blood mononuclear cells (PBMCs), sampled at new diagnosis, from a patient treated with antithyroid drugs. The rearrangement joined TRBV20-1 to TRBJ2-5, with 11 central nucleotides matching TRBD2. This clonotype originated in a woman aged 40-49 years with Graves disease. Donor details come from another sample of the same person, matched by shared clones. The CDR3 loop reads CSAAGLAAPQETQYF. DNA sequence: TGCAGTGCAGCGGGACTAGCGGCCCCCCAAGAGACCCAGTACTTC.